The clone carrying this T cell receptor (beta chain) showed up many times. The TCR beta CDR3 regions underwent amplification using RNA transcripts as the source. Carried out on the TCR CDR3, a first-round RT-PCR used the HTBI primer set. MiXCR, applied by TCRdb to the multiplex PCR reads, yields one record per CDR3 protein. The profile shows around 350,000 distinct CDR3 sequences, about 18% of them singletons. Germline V gene data show CDR1 as DFQATT and CDR2 as SNEGSKA (reference sequence). The CDR3 length is 14 residues. V lost 3 bases, J lost 10 bases, and 20 bases lay in between. The sample belongs to a study of T cells in Graves' hyperthyroidism and ophthalmopathy.

This chain connects TRBV20-1 to TRBJ2-3, with D perhaps matching TRBD2 (6 bases). Sequenced material: blood. This clonotype was obtained from a woman aged 30 to 39 with Graves' hyperthyroidism that later progressed to Graves' ophthalmopathy. The CDR3 here is CSASEPADGGSQYF. The CDR3 DNA sequence: TGCAGTGCTAGTGAACCGGCGGACGGAGGGTCGCAGTATTTT.